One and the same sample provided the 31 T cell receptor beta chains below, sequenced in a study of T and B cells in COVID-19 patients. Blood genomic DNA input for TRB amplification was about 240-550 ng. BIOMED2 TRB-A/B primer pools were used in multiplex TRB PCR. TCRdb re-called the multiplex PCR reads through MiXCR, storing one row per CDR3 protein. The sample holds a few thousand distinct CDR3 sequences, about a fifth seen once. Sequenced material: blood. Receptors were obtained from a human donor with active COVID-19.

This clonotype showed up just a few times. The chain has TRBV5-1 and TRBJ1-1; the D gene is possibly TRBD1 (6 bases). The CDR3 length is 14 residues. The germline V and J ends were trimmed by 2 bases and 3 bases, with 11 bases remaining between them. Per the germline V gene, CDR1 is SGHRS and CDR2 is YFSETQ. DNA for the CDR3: TGCGCCAGCAGCTTCGGACAGCAGTACACTGAAGCTTTCTTT. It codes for CASSFGQQYTEAFF.

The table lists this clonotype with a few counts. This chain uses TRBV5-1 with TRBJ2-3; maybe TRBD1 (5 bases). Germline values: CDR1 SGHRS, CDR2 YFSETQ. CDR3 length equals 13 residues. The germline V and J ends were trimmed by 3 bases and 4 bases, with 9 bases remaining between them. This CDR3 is CASSSGFADTQYF. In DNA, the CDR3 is TGCGCCAGCAGCTCAGGGTTCGCAGATACGCAGTATTTT.

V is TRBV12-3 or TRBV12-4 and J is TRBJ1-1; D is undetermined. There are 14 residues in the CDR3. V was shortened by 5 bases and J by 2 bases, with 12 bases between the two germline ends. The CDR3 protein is CASSPQLGNTEAFF. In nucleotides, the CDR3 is TGTGCCAGCAGTCCCCAATTGGGCAACACTGAAGCTTTCTTT.

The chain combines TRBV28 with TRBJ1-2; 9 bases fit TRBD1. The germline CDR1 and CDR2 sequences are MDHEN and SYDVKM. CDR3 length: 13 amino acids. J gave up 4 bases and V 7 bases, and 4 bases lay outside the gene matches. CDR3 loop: CASNQQGAYGYTF. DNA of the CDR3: TGTGCCAGCAATCAACAGGGGGCCTATGGCTACACCTTC.

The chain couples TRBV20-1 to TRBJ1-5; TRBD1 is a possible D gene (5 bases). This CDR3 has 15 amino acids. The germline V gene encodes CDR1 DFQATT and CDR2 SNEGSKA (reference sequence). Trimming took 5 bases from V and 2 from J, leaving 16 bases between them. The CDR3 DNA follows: TGCAGTGCTCAGGAGGGGCAGTCGGGCAATCAGCCCCAGCATTTT. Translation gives CSAQEGQSGNQPQHF.

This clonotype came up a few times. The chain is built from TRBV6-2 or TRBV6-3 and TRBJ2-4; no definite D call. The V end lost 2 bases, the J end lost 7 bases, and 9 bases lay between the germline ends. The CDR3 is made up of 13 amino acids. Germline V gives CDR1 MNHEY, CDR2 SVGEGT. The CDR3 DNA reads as TGTGCCAGCAGTTACCTAGTAACTAACATTCAGTACTTC. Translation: CASSYLVTNIQYF.

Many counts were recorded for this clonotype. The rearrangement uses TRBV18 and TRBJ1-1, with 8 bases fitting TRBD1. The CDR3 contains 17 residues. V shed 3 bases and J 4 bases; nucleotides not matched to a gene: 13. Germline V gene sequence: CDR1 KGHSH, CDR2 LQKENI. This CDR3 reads CASSPSTGEVWATEAFF. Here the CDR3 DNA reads TGTGCCAGCTCACCCTCGACAGGGGAGGTGTGGGCCACTGAAGCTTTCTTT.

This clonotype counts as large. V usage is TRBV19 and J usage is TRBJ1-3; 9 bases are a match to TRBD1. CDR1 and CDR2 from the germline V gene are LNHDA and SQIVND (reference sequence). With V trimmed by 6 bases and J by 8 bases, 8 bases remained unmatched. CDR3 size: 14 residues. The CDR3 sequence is CASSLGQGGYTIYF. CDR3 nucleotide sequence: TGTGCCAGTAGCTTGGGACAGGGAGGATACACCATATATTTT.

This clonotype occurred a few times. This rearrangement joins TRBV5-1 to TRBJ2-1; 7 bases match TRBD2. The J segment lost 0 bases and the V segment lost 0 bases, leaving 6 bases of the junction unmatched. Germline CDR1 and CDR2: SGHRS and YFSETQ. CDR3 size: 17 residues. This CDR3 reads CASSLAGGTISYNEQFF. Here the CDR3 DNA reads TGCGCCAGCAGCTTGGCCGGAGGGACTATCTCCTACAATGAGCAGTTCTTC.

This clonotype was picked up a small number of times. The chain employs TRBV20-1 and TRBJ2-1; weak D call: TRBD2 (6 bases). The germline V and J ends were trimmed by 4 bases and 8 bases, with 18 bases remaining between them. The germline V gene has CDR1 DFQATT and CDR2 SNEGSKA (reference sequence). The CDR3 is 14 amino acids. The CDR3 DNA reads TGCAGTGCTATTACTAGCCTCGGACCGGATGAGCAGTTCTTC. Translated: CSAITSLGPDEQFF.

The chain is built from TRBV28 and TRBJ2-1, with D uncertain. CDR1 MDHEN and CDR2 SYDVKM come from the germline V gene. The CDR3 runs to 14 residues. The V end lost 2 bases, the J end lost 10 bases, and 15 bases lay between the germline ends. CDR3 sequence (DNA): TGTGCCAGCAGTTTAAGCTACCTGATTGGAGAGCAGTTCTTC. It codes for CASSLSYLIGEQFF.

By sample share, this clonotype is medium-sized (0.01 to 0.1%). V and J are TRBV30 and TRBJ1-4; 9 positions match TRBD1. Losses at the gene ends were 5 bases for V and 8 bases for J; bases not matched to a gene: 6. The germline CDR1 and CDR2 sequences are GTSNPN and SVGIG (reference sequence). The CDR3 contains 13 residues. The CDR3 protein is CAWGGQGKEKLFF. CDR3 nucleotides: TGTGCCTGGGGGGGACAGGGAAAGGAAAAACTGTTTTTT.

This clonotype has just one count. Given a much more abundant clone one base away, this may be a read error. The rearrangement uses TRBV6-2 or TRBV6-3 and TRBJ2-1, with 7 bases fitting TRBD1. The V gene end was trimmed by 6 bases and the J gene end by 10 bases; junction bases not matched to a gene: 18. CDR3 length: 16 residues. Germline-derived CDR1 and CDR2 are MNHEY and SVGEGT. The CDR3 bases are TGTGCCAGCAGCTACCTACAGGGGAAAAATACCTACGAGCAGTTCTTC. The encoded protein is CASSYLQGKNTYEQFF.

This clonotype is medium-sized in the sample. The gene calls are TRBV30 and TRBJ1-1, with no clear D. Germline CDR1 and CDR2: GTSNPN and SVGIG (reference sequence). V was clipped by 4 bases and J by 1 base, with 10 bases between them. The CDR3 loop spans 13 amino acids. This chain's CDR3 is CAWKSEGNTEAFF. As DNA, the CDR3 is TGTGCCTGGAAATCGGAAGGGAACACTGAAGCTTTCTTT. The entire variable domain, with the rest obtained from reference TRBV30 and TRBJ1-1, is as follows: SQTIHQWPATLVQPVGSPLSLECTVEGTSNPNLYWYRQAAGRGLQLLFYSVGIGQISSEVPQNLSASRPQDRQFILSSKKLLLSDSGFYLCAWKSEGNTEAFFGQGTRLTVV.

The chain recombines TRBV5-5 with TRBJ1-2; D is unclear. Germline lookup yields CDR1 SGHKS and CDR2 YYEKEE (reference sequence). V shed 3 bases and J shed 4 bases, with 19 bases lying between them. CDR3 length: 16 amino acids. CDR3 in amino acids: CASSSRGPPGGYGYTF. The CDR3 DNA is TGTGCCAGCAGCTCCCGTGGCCCCCCGGGCGGCTATGGCTACACCTTC.

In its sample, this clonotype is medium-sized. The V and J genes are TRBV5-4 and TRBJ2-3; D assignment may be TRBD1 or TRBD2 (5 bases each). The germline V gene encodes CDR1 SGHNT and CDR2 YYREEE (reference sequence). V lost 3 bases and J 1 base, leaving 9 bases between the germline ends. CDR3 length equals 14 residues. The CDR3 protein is CASSWRGGTDTQYF. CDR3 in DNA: TGTGCCAGCAGCTGGAGAGGGGGCACAGATACGCAGTATTTT.

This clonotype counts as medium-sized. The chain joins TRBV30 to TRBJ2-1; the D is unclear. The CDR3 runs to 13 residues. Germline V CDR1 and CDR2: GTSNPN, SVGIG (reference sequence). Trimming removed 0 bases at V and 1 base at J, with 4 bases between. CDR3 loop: CAWSVGSYNEQFF. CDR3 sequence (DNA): TGTGCCTGGAGTGTAGGGTCCTACAATGAGCAGTTCTTC.

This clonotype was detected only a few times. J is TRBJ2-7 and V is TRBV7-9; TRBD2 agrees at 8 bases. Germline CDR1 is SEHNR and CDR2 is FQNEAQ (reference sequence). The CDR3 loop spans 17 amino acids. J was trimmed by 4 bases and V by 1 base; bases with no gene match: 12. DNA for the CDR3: TGTGCCAGCAGCTTAGTGGTCCTAGCGGGCCATGCTTACGAGCAGTACTTC. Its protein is CASSLVVLAGHAYEQYF.

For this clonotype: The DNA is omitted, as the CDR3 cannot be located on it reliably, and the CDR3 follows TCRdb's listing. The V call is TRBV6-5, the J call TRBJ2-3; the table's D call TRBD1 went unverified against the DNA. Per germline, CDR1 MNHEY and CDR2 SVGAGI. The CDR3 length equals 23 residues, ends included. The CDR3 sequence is CASSLWTEAFFGQGTRLTDTQYF.

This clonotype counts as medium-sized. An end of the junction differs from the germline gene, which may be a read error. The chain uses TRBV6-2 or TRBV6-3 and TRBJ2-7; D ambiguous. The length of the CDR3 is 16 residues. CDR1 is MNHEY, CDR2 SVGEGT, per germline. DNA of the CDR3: TGTGCCAGCAGTTACCGACGGTCCCCCACCCTTTACGCGCAGTACTTC. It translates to CASSYRRSPTLYAQYF.

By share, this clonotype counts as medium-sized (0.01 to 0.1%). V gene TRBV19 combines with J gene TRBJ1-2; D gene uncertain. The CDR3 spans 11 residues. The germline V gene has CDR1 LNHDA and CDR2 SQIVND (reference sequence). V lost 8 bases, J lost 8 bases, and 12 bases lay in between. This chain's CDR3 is CASRVRGGYTF. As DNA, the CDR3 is TGTGCCAGTCGGGTGCGGGGAGGCTACACCTTC.

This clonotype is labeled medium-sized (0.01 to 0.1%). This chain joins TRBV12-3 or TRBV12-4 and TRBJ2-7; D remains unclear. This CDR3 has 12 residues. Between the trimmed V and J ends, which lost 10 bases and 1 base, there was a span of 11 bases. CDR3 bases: TGTGCCACCAGGTTCTTGTCCTACGAGCAGTACTTC. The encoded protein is CATRFLSYEQYF.

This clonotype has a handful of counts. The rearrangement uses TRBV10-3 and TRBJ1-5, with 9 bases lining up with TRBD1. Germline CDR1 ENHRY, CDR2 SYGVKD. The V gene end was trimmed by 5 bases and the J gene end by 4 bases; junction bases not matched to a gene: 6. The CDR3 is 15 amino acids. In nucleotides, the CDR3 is TGTGCCATCAGTTTGACAGGGGGTAGGAATCAGCCCCAGCATTTT. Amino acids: CAISLTGGRNQPQHF.

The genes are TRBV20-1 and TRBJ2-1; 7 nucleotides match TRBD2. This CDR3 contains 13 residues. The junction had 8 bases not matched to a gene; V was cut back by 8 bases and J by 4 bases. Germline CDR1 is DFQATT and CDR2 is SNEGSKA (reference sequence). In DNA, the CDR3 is TGCAGTCCAGCGGGAAGCCTGTACAATGAGCAGTTCTTC. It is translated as CSPAGSLYNEQFF.

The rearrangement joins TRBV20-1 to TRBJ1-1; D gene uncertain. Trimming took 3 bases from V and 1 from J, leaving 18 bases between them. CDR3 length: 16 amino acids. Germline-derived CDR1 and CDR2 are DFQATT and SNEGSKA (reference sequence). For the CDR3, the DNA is TGCAGTGCTAGGGAGGCCTCTACCTGGAGGAACACTGAAGCTTTCTTT. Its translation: CSAREASTWRNTEAFF.

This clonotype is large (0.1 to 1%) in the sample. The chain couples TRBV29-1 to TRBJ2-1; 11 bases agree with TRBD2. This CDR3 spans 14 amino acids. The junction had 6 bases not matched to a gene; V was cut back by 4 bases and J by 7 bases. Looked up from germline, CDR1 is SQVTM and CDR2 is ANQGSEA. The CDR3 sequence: CSVASGTSGNEQFF. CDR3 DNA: TGCAGCGTTGCCTCCGGGACTAGCGGTAATGAGCAGTTCTTC.

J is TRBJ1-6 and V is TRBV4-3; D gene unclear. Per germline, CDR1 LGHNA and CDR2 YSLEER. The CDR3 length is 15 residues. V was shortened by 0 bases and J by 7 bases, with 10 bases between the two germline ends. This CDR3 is CASSQDPIQNSPLHF. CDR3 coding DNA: TGCGCCAGCAGCCAAGACCCAATCCAGAATTCACCCCTCCACTTT.

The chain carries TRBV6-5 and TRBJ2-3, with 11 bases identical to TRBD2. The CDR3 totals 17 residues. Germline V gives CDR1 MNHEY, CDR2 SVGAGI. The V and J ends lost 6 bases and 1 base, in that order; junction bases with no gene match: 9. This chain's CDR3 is CASRPNLGLAGTDTQYF. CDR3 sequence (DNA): TGTGCCAGCAGACCCAATCTGGGACTAGCGGGCACAGATACGCAGTATTTT.

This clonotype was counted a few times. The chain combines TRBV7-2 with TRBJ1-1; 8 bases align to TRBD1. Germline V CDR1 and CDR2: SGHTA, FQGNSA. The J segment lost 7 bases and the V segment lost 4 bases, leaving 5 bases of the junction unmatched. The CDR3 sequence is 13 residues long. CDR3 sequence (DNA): TGTGCCAGCAGCTCTTACAGGGGGGGTGAAGCTTTCTTT. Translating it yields CASSSYRGGEAFF.

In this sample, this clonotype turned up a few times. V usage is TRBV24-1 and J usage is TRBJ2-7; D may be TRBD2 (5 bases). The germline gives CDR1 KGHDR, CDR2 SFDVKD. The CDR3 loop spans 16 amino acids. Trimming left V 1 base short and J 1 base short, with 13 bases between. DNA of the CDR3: TGTGCCACCAGTGATTTTGCAAGGACGGGGTCCTACGAGCAGTACTTC. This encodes CATSDFARTGSYEQYF.

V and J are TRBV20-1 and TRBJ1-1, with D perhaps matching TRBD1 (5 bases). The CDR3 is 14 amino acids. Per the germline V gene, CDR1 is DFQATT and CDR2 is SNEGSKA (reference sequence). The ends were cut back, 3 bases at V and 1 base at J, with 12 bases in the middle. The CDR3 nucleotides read TGCAGTGCTAGGGTTCGACAGAAGAACACTGAAGCTTTCTTT. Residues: CSARVRQKNTEAFF.